The clone carrying this T cell receptor beta chain was found a few times. The germline V gene encodes CDR1 SGDLS and CDR2 YYNGEE. This CDR3 is 13 amino acids long. Trimming took off 0 bases at V and 7 bases at J, with 10 bases between the two ends. The data originate from a study of shared clonotypes between healthy human individuals. Measured with immunoSEQ multiplex PCR; TCRdb has only the in-frame clones, and not every one. The sample includes 500,000 to 650,000 clones, 70% to 80% of them seen just once. The chain is built from TRBV9 and TRBJ1-1, with D perhaps matching TRBD1 (5 bases). Specimen: PBMCs. The TCR originated in a woman between 35 and 50 years old in good health. Some clones in this sample may be carry-over from other donors' samples. The CDR3 is CASSVEGQFEAFF. DNA for the CDR3: TGTGCCAGCAGCGTAGAGGGGCAATTTGAAGCTTTCTTT.